The 13 T cell receptor beta chains in this list originate from one sample, sequenced in a study of T-cell reconstitution after alpha-beta-depleted transplantation in children. Researchers prepared the TCRbeta library using unique molecular identifiers, the study reports. A single record per CDR3 protein comes from TCRdb applying MiXCR to the PCR reads. The table records 300,000 to 400,000 distinct CDR3 sequences, 15% to 20% of them present only once. This specimen was PBMCs, mostly from graft donor cells, taken 360 days after TCRalphabeta/CD19-depleted stem cell transplant. These TCRs come from a male patient between 2 and 10 years old who had a stem cell transplant for acute lymphoblastic leukemia, so the T cells may come from the graft donor.

This clonotype was seen more than once but under ten times. The chain links TRBV7-8 to TRBJ1-5; D is possibly TRBD1 (6 bases). The V end lost 4 bases, the J end lost 8 bases, and 15 bases lay between the germline ends. CDR1 and CDR2 from the germline V gene are SGHVS and FQNEAQ. The CDR3 is made up of 14 amino acids. The CDR3 DNA reads as TGTGCCAGCAGCTCCAGAACAGGGAGTAAGCCCCAGCATTTT. Translated, it gives CASSSRTGSKPQHF.

In its sample, this clonotype was seen a few times. This chain connects TRBV11-1 to TRBJ2-6; 12 bases agree with TRBD2. CDR3 size: 18 residues. Per the germline V gene, CDR1 is SGHAT and CDR2 is FQDESV (reference sequence). V dropped 5 bases and J dropped 3; count of bases not matched to a gene: 8. The DNA of the CDR3 is TGTGCCAGCAGCCCCCGACTAGCGGGAGAGGTTGGGGCCAACGTCCTGACTTTC. Translated: CASSPRLAGEVGANVLTF.

In this sample, this clonotype turned up a few times. The chain employs TRBV30 and TRBJ2-5; no clear D gene. Germline V lookup: CDR1 GTSNPN, CDR2 SVGIG (reference sequence). V gave up 1 base and J gave up 5 bases, with 5 bases separating them. The CDR3 loop spans 11 amino acids. In DNA, the CDR3 is TGTGCCTGGAGTGCCCAGGAGACCCAGTACTTC. Amino acids: CAWSAQETQYF.

This clonotype was seen at least ten times. The V call is TRBV21-1, the J call TRBJ2-7; TRBD2 is the table's D call, not checked against the DNA. TRBV21-1 is a documented pseudogene. The CDR3 has 18 residues. The CDR3 loop is CASSKAARLVVGPYEQYF. In nucleotides, the CDR3 is TGTGCCAGCAGCAAAGCTGCCCGCTTAGTAGTGGGACCATACGAGCAGTACTTC.

The chain's CDR3 is CASSLKPGQVFFGGETQYF. For the CDR3, the DNA is TGTGCCAGCTCACTCAAACCGGGACAGGTCTTCTTCGGAGGGGAGACCCAGTACTTC. The chain combines TRBV18 with TRBJ2-5, with 8 positions matching TRBD1. V trimming: 4 bases; J trimming: 5 bases; junction bases outside the gene matches: 21. CDR1 and CDR2 from the germline V gene are KGHSH and LQKENI. CDR3 length: 19 residues.

This clonotype was observed a handful of times. The chain recombines TRBV7-8 with TRBJ1-1; D call uncertain. V was shortened by 2 bases and J by 1 base, with 14 bases between the two germline ends. Looked up from germline, CDR1 is SGHVS and CDR2 is FQNEAQ. The CDR3 is 16 residues long. DNA of the CDR3: TGTGCCAGCAGCTTAAATTATCGGCGGCAGAACACTGAAGCTTTCTTT. Translated, it gives CASSLNYRRQNTEAFF.

This clonotype was seen a handful of times. This sequence joins TRBV24-1 and TRBJ2-1; 9 bases align to TRBD1. The CDR3 has 17 amino acids. The V gene end was trimmed by 6 bases and the J gene end by 4 bases; junction bases not matched to a gene: 12. Per germline, CDR1 KGHDR and CDR2 SFDVKD. Here the CDR3 DNA reads TGTGCCACCAGTCCCGGGACAGGGTCGGTCAGTTACAATGAGCAGTTCTTC. Residues: CATSPGTGSVSYNEQFF.

The gene calls are TRBV27 and TRBJ2-7, with 7 bases matching TRBD1. The V gene end was trimmed by 8 bases and the J gene end by 6 bases; junction bases not matched to a gene: 10. The germline V gene encodes CDR1 MNHEY and CDR2 SMNVEV (reference sequence). The CDR3 length is 13 residues. The CDR3 DNA sequence: TGTGCCAGCGTAGACTCGACAGGGTTCGAGCAGTACTTC. As protein: CASVDSTGFEQYF.

This clonotype was observed a handful of times. The chain links TRBV6-1 to TRBJ2-7; D possibly corresponds to TRBD2 (6 bases). CDR1 and CDR2 from the germline V gene are MNHNS and SASEGT. The CDR3 is made up of 14 amino acids. Trimming took 5 bases from V and 1 from J, leaving 12 bases between them. CDR3 region: CASSRAGPSYEQYF. The CDR3, as DNA: TGTGCCAGCAGTCGGGCGGGGCCTTCCTACGAGCAGTACTTC.

Concerning this clonotype itself: A read error is possible here, since a much larger clone lies one base away. It is likely a read error, because the conserved phenylalanine at the end of the CDR3 is missing. V gene TRBV30 combines with J gene TRBJ1-6; 9 bases are a match to TRBD1. J gave up 10 bases and V 5 bases, and 0 bases lay outside the gene matches. CDR1 is GTSNPN, CDR2 SVGIG, per germline (reference sequence). CDR3 length: 11 amino acids. The DNA for the CDR3 is TGTGCCTGGGGGACAGGGTCACCCCTCCACTGT. Its protein product is CAWGTGSPLHC.

The chain joins TRBV7-2 to TRBJ2-2; 11 nucleotides line up with TRBD2. The CDR3 is 17 residues long. Unmatched junction bases numbered 10, after V lost 4 bases and J lost 6 bases. CDR1 is SGHTA and CDR2 is FQGNSA in the germline V gene. CDR3 coding DNA: TGTGCCAGCAGCTATTTGACTAGCGGGAAAGGCTCCGGGGAGCTGTTTTTT. Amino acid sequence: CASSYLTSGKGSGELFF.

This clonotype has just a few counts. The V and J genes are TRBV3-1 and TRBJ2-1; TRBD1 matches 7 bases. Germline V gene lookup returns CDR1 LGHDT and CDR2 YNNKEL (reference sequence). With V trimmed by 4 bases and J by 9 bases, 6 bases remained unmatched. CDR3 length: 13 amino acids. CDR3 nucleotides: TGTGCCAGCAGCCGTTACAGGGGCCCTGAGCAGTTCTTC. Protein sequence: CASSRYRGPEQFF.

The chain links TRBV28 to TRBJ2-5; 7 positions agree with TRBD2. The trim removed 5 bases at V and 4 bases at J, leaving 10 bases unmatched. In germline, CDR1 is MDHEN, CDR2 SYDVKM. The CDR3 covers 15 residues. CDR3 coding DNA: TGTGCCAGCAGTGCCGGGACTACGGACGGAGAGACCCAGTACTTC. Translated, it gives CASSAGTTDGETQYF.